One and the same sample provided the 8 T cell receptor beta chains below, sequenced in a study of blood T cell repertoires in COVID-19. Using immunoSEQ multiplex PCR, the repertoire was profiled, and TCRdb retains in-frame clones only, with some absent. The sample contains about 220,000 clones, less than 90% of which appear only once. Input material: PBMCs or T cells enriched from blood (not recorded which). The receptors come from a woman aged 40 to 50 who had recovered from COVID-19.

J is TRBJ1-4 and V is TRBV7-2; 10 bases are a match to TRBD1. V gave up 1 base and J gave up 0 bases; unmatched junction bases: 5. Germline CDR1 SGHTA, CDR2 FQGNSA. The CDR3 totals 18 residues. DNA of the CDR3: TGTGCCAGCAGCTTAGGACTGACAGGGGGCCCAACTAATGAAAAACTGTTTTTT. Its protein product is CASSLGLTGGPTNEKLFF. The full variable domain, with the rest looked up from reference TRBV7-2 and TRBJ1-4, is GAGVSQSPSNKVTEKGKDVELRCDPISGHTALYWYRQSLGQGLEFLIYFQGNSAPDKSGLPSDRFSAERTGGSVSTLTIQRTQQEDSAVYLCASSLGLTGGPTNEKLFFGSGTQLSVL.

The chain recombines TRBV4-1 with TRBJ2-3; 9 nucleotides line up with TRBD2. CDR1 and CDR2 from the germline V gene are MGHRA and YSYEKL. This CDR3 comprises 15 residues. V lost 3 bases and J lost 5; bases outside the gene matches: 6. Here the CDR3 DNA reads TGCGCCAGCAGCCAGGTAGCGGGAGCAGGAGATACGCAGTATTTT. Protein sequence: CASSQVAGAGDTQYF.

J is TRBJ2-1 and V is TRBV29-1, with TRBD2 matching 7 bases. Germline V gene data show CDR1 as SQVTM and CDR2 as ANQGSEA. This CDR3 has 16 amino acids. V shed 3 bases and J 0 bases; nucleotides not matched to a gene: 8. The CDR3: CSVDGGGISSYNEQFF. DNA for the CDR3: TGCAGCGTTGATGGGGGGGGTATCAGCTCCTACAATGAGCAGTTCTTC.

The J gene is TRBJ2-1, the V gene TRBV7-2; weak D call: TRBD2 (6 bases). Trimming cost V 5 bases and J 8 bases, with 13 bases left between them. Germline assignment: CDR1 SGHTA and CDR2 FQGNSA. The CDR3 runs 13 residues. Here the CDR3 DNA reads TGTGCCAGCAGCCGGGTGAGGGAGGATGAGCAGTTCTTC. Amino acid sequence: CASSRVREDEQFF.

The gene calls are TRBV5-8 and TRBJ1-5, with 9 bases identical to TRBD1. The germline CDR1 and CDR2 sequences are SGHTS and YDEGEE. The CDR3 is made up of 15 amino acids. With V trimmed by 4 bases and J by 4 bases, 6 bases remained unmatched. In DNA form, the CDR3 reads TGTGCCAGCAGCCCCGACAGGGGGTTGAATCAGCCCCAGCATTTT. The encoded protein is CASSPDRGLNQPQHF. Full variable domain (outside the CDR3, taken from reference TRBV5-8 and TRBJ1-5): EAGVTQSPTHLIKTRGQQATLRCSPISGHTSVYWYQQALGLGLQFLLWYDEGEERNRGNFPPRFSGRQFPNYSSELNVNALELEDSALYLCASSPDRGLNQPQHFGDGTRLSIL.

This clone was counted once. This sequence joins TRBV19 and TRBJ1-1, with D possibly matching TRBD1 (5 bases). V was trimmed by 7 bases and J by 5 bases, leaving 11 bases between them. The CDR3 loop spans 12 amino acids. CDR1 and CDR2 (germline): LNHDA, SQIVND (reference sequence). CDR3 in amino acids: CASNQGWTEAFF. For the CDR3, the DNA is TGTGCCAGTAACCAGGGTTGGACTGAAGCTTTCTTT. Together with reference TRBV19 and TRBJ1-1, the CDR3 gives the full variable domain: DGGITQSPKYLFRKEGQNVTLSCEQNLNHDAMYWYRQDPGQGLRLIYYSQIVNDFQKGDIAEGYSVSREKKESFPLTVTSAQKNPTAFYLCASNQGWTEAFFGQGTRLTVV.

The rearrangement joins TRBV5-1 to TRBJ2-1, with TRBD2 identical over 12 bases. Germline values: CDR1 SGHRS, CDR2 YFSETQ. V trimming: 4 bases; J trimming: 7 bases; junction bases outside the gene matches: 6. The CDR3 sequence is 15 residues long. The CDR3 DNA is TGCGCCAGCAGCCGCCTAGCGGGAGGGCAAAATGAGCAGTTCTTC. Translated: CASSRLAGGQNEQFF. The complete variable domain, with remaining parts taken from reference TRBV5-1 and TRBJ2-1, reads KAGVTQTPRYLIKTRGQQVTLSCSPISGHRSVSWYQQTPGQGLQFLFEYFSETQRNKGNFPGRFSGRQFSNSRSEMNVSTLELGDSALYLCASSRLAGGQNEQFFGPGTRLTVL.

In DNA, the CDR3 is TGTGCCAGCAGCAAACCAATTCCGGAGGCCGGGGAGCTGTTTTTT. It is translated as CASSKPIPEAGELFF. The chain employs TRBV21-1 and TRBJ2-2; the table names TRBD2, a call not compared with the DNA. TRBV21-1 is assigned pseudogene status. CDR3 length: 15 residues.